These 28 T cell receptor beta chains share one sample of origin, sequenced in a study of blood T cell repertoires in COVID-19. This table comes from immunoSEQ multiplex PCR, and its TCRdb copy is limited to in-frame clones, with some not included. The table records approximately 170,000 clones, 81% of them present only once. The specimen sequenced was peripheral blood. The origin of the receptors is a man in his sixties with active or convalescent COVID-19.

V gene TRBV19 combines with J gene TRBJ1-4; D is unclear. Germline V lookup: CDR1 LNHDA, CDR2 SQIVND (reference sequence). With 5 bases removed from V and 4 bases from J, the gap between germline ends came to 17 bases. The CDR3 sequence is 16 residues long. CDR3 sequence (DNA): TGTGCCAGTAGTGATCCCGGGATCCCCCTTAATGAAAAACTGTTTTTT. This codes for CASSDPGIPLNEKLFF.

This chain links TRBV7-2 with TRBJ2-4; TRBD1 matches 9 bases. Germline V lookup: CDR1 SGHTA, CDR2 FQGNSA. The trim removed 3 bases at V and 4 bases at J, leaving 13 bases unmatched. The CDR3 extends over 18 amino acids. The CDR3 sequence is CASSLGDLWTGEKNIQYF. The CDR3 DNA follows: TGTGCCAGCAGCTTGGGCGATCTCTGGACAGGGGAAAAAAACATTCAGTACTTC.

This chain links TRBV9 with TRBJ1-3; D is ambiguous. There are 15 residues in the CDR3. The ends were cut back, 1 base at V and 2 bases at J, with 10 bases in the middle. Looked up from germline, CDR1 is SGDLS and CDR2 is YYNGEE. The CDR3 DNA reads as TGTGCCAGCAGCGTATTCCAGGAACCTGGAAACACCATATATTTT. It yields the protein CASSVFQEPGNTIYF.

This chain links TRBV5-1 with TRBJ2-1; 11 nucleotides line up with TRBD2. V lost 7 bases to trimming and J lost 2 bases; unmatched junction nucleotides: 2. Germline V gene lookup returns CDR1 SGHRS and CDR2 YFSETQ. The CDR3 sequence is 14 residues long. The CDR3 sequence: CASGLAGTYNEQFF. CDR3 bases: TGCGCCAGCGGACTAGCGGGCACCTACAATGAGCAGTTCTTC.

CDR3 DNA: TGTGCCAGCAGCTTAGTACGGGGATCCGAGCAGTACTTC. Translation gives CASSLVRGSEQYF. The chain carries TRBV11-3 and TRBJ2-7; D possibly corresponds to TRBD2 (5 bases). CDR3 length: 13 residues. Germline CDR1 reads SGHNT; CDR2 reads YENEEA. Trimming took off 1 base at V and 6 bases at J, with 10 bases between the two ends.

The chain links TRBV18 to TRBJ1-4, with D possibly being TRBD1 (6 bases). V lost 2 bases and J 6 bases, leaving 16 bases between the germline ends. Germline V gives CDR1 KGHSH, CDR2 LQKENI. This CDR3 spans 16 amino acids. The CDR3 bases are TGTGCCAGCTCACCAATTTACCTGGCAGGGGATGAAAAACTGTTTTTT. It codes for CASSPIYLAGDEKLFF.

CDR3 residues: CAISVGGFDEKLFF. The CDR3 DNA reads TGTGCCATCAGTGTTGGCGGGTTTGACGAAAAACTGTTTTTT. J is TRBJ1-4 and V is TRBV10-3; unclear D gene. The germline V gene encodes CDR1 ENHRY and CDR2 SYGVKD. The V end was cut by 4 bases, the J end by 8 bases, with 14 bases between. CDR3 size: 14 residues.

The rearrangement uses TRBV6-6 and TRBJ2-1; D is undetermined. Between the trimmed V and J ends, which lost 10 bases and 2 bases, there was a span of 9 bases. Germline CDR1 reads MNHNY; CDR2 reads SVGAGI (reference sequence). CDR3 size: 12 residues. CDR3 sequence (DNA): TGTGCCACCACCGGAGCCTACAATGAGCAGTTCTTC. It yields the protein CATTGAYNEQFF.

The V and J genes are TRBV7-7 and TRBJ2-5, with 10 nucleotides matching TRBD2. CDR1 and CDR2 (germline): SSHAT, FNYEAQ (reference sequence). This CDR3 is 15 amino acids long. With V trimmed by 11 bases and J by 5 bases, 14 bases remained unmatched. The CDR3 DNA reads TGTGCCCGTAACTCGATTAGCGGGGGGCGGGAGACCCAGTACTTC. This gives the protein CARNSISGGRETQYF. The variable domain in full, with the rest retrieved from reference TRBV7-7 and TRBJ2-5, is GAGVSQSPRYKVTKRGQDVTLRCDPISSHATLYWYQQALGQGPEFLTYFNYEAQPDKSGLPSDRFSAERPEGSISTLTIQRTEQRDSAMYRCARNSISGGRETQYFGPGTRLLVL.

The rearrangement links TRBV3-1 (or the pseudogene TRBV3-2) to TRBJ2-7, with 7 bases matching TRBD1. The CDR3 extends over 13 amino acids. Germline CDR1 and CDR2: LGHDT and YNNKEL (reference sequence). The trim removed 4 bases at V and 2 bases at J, leaving 2 bases unmatched. CDR3 coding DNA: TGTGCCAGCAGCCCGGGACAGCCCTACGAGCAGTACTTC. Translating it yields CASSPGQPYEQYF.

The CDR3 here is CASSLGTSRDTQYF. DNA of the CDR3: TGTGCCAGCAGCTTAGGGACTAGCAGGGATACGCAGTATTTT. The chain links TRBV7-2 to TRBJ2-3; TRBD2 agrees at 8 bases. V was pared by 1 base and J by 6 bases, with 3 bases of the junction left unmatched. The CDR3 contains 14 residues. Germline CDR1 and CDR2: SGHTA and FQGNSA.

Concerning this clone itself: One junction end does not reproduce the germline sequence, and a read error may be involved. This chain connects TRBV5-4 to TRBJ1-2; the D gene is possibly TRBD1 (5 bases). Germline V gives CDR1 SGHNT, CDR2 YYREEE (reference sequence). The CDR3 consists of 13 residues. The CDR3 here is CASSLGQSDGYTF. The CDR3 DNA reads as TGTGCCAGCAGTTTGGGGCAGTCTGATGGCTACACCTTC.

In its sample, this clone was seen a few times. The chain uses TRBV7-2 and TRBJ2-1; TRBD2 aligns across 8 bases. CDR1 SGHTA and CDR2 FQGNSA come from the germline V gene. The V and J ends lost 4 bases and 7 bases, in that order; junction bases with no gene match: 15. The CDR3 has 17 residues. Written as DNA, the CDR3 is TGTGCCAGCAGCTGGGATATTCGCGGGGGGCGCCGGAATGAGCAGTTCTTC. Translation: CASSWDIRGGRRNEQFF.

This chain connects TRBV9 to TRBJ2-7; TRBD1 aligns across 9 bases. The V gene's germline CDR1 is SGDLS and CDR2 YYNGEE. V was pared by 2 bases and J by 5 bases, with 5 bases of the junction left unmatched. CDR3 length: 14 residues. The CDR3 loop is CASSVGQGPNEQYF. The CDR3 DNA reads TGTGCCAGCAGCGTGGGACAGGGTCCAAACGAGCAGTACTTC. The whole variable domain, remainder taken from reference TRBV9 and TRBJ2-7, is DSGVTQTPKHLITATGQRVTLRCSPRSGDLSVYWYQQSLDQGLQFLIQYYNGEERAKGNILERFSAQQFPDLHSELNLSSLELGDSALYFCASSVGQGPNEQYFGPGTRLTVT.

V and J are TRBV7-9 and TRBJ1-5; D unclear. Trimming took 5 bases from V and 7 from J, leaving 12 bases between them. Germline CDR1 and CDR2: SEHNR and FQNEAQ (reference sequence). This CDR3 comprises 13 residues. CDR3 region: CASSPPSGQPQHF. The CDR3 nucleotides are TGTGCCAGCAGCCCGCCATCGGGGCAGCCCCAGCATTTT.

The V gene is TRBV28, the J gene TRBJ1-2; the D is unclear. CDR3 size: 13 residues. CDR1 and CDR2 from the germline V gene are MDHEN and SYDVKM. V lost 3 bases, J lost 8 bases, and 13 bases lay in between. For the CDR3, the DNA is TGTGCCAGCAGTTTTCGGCAGGCCCAAGGCTACACCTTC. Protein: CASSFRQAQGYTF.

Concerning this clone: One end of the junction varies from germline; a read error may be responsible. This chain connects TRBV7-9 to TRBJ2-5; D gene unclear. The germline V gene encodes CDR1 SEHNR and CDR2 FQNEAQ (reference sequence). The CDR3 sequence is 14 residues long. The CDR3 spells CASSLASGREAQYF. The CDR3 coding sequence is TGTGCCAGCAGCTTAGCGTCCGGTAGAGAGGCCCAGTACTTC.

The V gene is TRBV6-5, the J gene TRBJ2-3; TRBD2 might be the D (6 bases). Germline V gene data show CDR1 as MNHEY and CDR2 as SVGAGI. Trimming shortened V by 2 bases and J by 6 bases, and 9 bases separated the two germline ends. The CDR3 runs to 13 residues. This CDR3 is CASSYGRWDTQYF. CDR3 DNA: TGTGCCAGCAGTTACGGGAGGTGGGATACGCAGTATTTT.

The CDR3 sequence: CASTPSGVAGGPTDTQYF. The CDR3 nucleotides are TGTGCCAGTACCCCATCAGGGGTGGCGGGAGGGCCCACAGATACGCAGTATTTT. The chain recombines TRBV19 with TRBJ2-3, with 9 bases matching TRBD2. The CDR3 loop spans 18 amino acids. V lost 7 bases and J lost 2; bases outside the gene matches: 16. Looked up from germline, CDR1 is LNHDA and CDR2 is SQIVND (reference sequence).

V is TRBV27 and J is TRBJ1-5; a weak D match, TRBD1 (5 bases). V gave up 6 bases and J gave up 8 bases, with 23 bases separating them. The V gene's germline CDR1 is MNHEY and CDR2 SMNVEV (reference sequence). This CDR3 is built from 16 residues. The CDR3 loop reads CASSQLGGNRLEPQHF. The CDR3 DNA reads as TGTGCCAGCAGCCAGCTTGGGGGGAATAGATTAGAGCCCCAGCATTTT.

This chain links TRBV7-9 with TRBJ2-5; 10 bases map to TRBD2. V shed 5 bases, J shed 4 bases, and the junction held 10 bases outside the gene matches. The CDR3 runs to 16 residues. CDR1 is SEHNR and CDR2 is FQNEAQ in the germline V gene (reference sequence). The DNA for the CDR3 is TGTGCCAGCAGCCCCCCTCCCGGGACTAGCGTAGAGACCCAGTACTTC. Its translation: CASSPPPGTSVETQYF.

The genes are TRBV24-1 and TRBJ2-3, with no clear D. V was trimmed by 4 bases and J by 3 bases, leaving 10 bases between them. Germline lookup yields CDR1 KGHDR and CDR2 SFDVKD. The CDR3 contains 14 residues. The CDR3 DNA reads as TGTGCCACCAGTGAGTGGGCCGAAACAGATACGCAGTATTTT. Amino acids: CATSEWAETDTQYF.

The chain's CDR3 is CASSYNPGGLGAFF. The CDR3 nucleotides read TGTGCCAGCAGTTACAACCCAGGTGGTTTGGGAGCTTTCTTT. This chain links TRBV6-5 with TRBJ1-1, with D uncertain. The germline V gene has CDR1 MNHEY and CDR2 SVGAGI. V gave up 2 bases and J gave up 10 bases, with 17 bases separating them. The CDR3 spans 14 residues.

This chain joins TRBV6-1 and TRBJ2-2; 9 nucleotides align to TRBD1. The CDR3 totals 15 residues. The ends lost 2 bases at V and 6 bases at J; junction bases unmatched: 4. Germline assignment: CDR1 MNHNS and CDR2 SASEGT. The CDR3 here is CASSEIQGAAGELFF. CDR3 coding DNA: TGTGCCAGCAGTGAAATACAGGGGGCGGCCGGGGAGCTGTTTTTT.

The chain joins TRBV2 to TRBJ1-5; D remains ambiguous. V lost 4 bases and J 1 base, leaving 14 bases between the germline ends. The CDR3 spans 16 residues. The germline CDR1 and CDR2 sequences are SNHLY and FYNNEI. The CDR3 here is CASSGGTGSSNQPQHF. The CDR3 bases are TGTGCCAGCAGTGGGGGTACGGGGTCGAGCAATCAGCCCCAGCATTTT.

The CDR3 here is CASSQGTGVNSPLHF. DNA of the CDR3: TGTGCCAGCAGCCAAGGGACAGGGGTCAATTCACCCCTCCACTTT. This chain links TRBV3-1 (or the pseudogene TRBV3-2) with TRBJ1-6; TRBD1 aligns across 9 bases. This CDR3 is built from 15 residues. CDR1 and CDR2 from the germline V gene are LGHDT and YNNKEL (reference sequence). The ends lost 1 base at V and 7 bases at J; junction bases unmatched: 2.

The chain has TRBV11-2 and TRBJ1-1; no definite D call. Germline V gene sequence: CDR1 SGHAT, CDR2 FQNNGV. V gave up 1 base and J gave up 4 bases, with 16 bases separating them. This CDR3 has 16 amino acids. CDR3 residues: CASSLGFRRSSTEAFF. The CDR3, as DNA: TGTGCCAGCAGCTTAGGATTTCGGAGGTCCAGCACTGAAGCTTTCTTT.

The chain links TRBV6-5 to TRBJ1-5; D may be TRBD1 (6 bases). V lost 6 bases, J lost 1 base, and 10 bases lay in between. Germline CDR1 reads MNHEY; CDR2 reads SVGAGI. The CDR3 sequence is 14 residues long. CDR3 in amino acids: CASRAGESNQPQHF. The CDR3 nucleotides are TGTGCCAGCAGGGCAGGGGAGAGCAATCAGCCCCAGCATTTT.